This T cell receptor beta chain was sequenced in a study of shared clonotypes between healthy human individuals. Study observations and caveats: The study found roughly 5% of naive CD4 clonotypes shared across a handful of donors.

From CD4+ cells came CD45RA+ naive and CD45RA-negative memory subsets. This CDR3 has 16 amino acids. Germline CDR1 reads SGHAT; CDR2 reads FQNNGV. Trimming stripped 4 bases from V and 5 bases from J, with 21 bases between. Profiling relied on immunoSEQ multiplex PCR, and the TCRdb table lists in-frame clones only, not all of them. The sample contains fewer than 3 million clones, under 95% of which appear only once. With regard to this clone: Its antigen is undetermined.

This chain uses TRBV11-2 with TRBJ2-7; tentative D call: TRBD2 (6 bases). This TCR came from a young man in good health. Some clones in this sample may be carry-over from other donors' samples. The sample was naive CD4+ T cells from PBMCs. Subset given: CD45RA+ positively selected. The CDR3 loop reads CASSSTRGRLSHEQYF. The CDR3 DNA follows: TGTGCCAGCAGCTCTACCCGGGGGAGGTTGAGCCACGAGCAGTACTTC.